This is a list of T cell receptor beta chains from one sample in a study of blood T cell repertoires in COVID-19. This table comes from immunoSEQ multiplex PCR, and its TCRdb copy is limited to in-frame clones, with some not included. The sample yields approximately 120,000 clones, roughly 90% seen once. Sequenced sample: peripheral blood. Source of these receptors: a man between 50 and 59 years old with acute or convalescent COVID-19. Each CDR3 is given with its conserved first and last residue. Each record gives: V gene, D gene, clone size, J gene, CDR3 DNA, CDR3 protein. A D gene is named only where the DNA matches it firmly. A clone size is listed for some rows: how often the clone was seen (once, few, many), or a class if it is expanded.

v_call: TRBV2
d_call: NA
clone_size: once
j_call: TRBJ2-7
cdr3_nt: TGTGCCAGCAGTGCCCCCGTTGGGCGATACGAGCAGTACTTC
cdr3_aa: CASSAPVGRYEQYF

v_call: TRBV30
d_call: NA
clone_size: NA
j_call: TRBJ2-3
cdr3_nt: TGTGCCTGGAGTACTCTATACGGCGGTACAGATACGCAGTATTTT
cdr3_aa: CAWSTLYGGTDTQYF

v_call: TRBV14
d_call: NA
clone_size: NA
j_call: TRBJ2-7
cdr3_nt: TGTGCCAGCAGCCAAGACTCCGGTTCCGCCTACGAGCAGTACTTC
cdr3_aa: CASSQDSGSAYEQYF

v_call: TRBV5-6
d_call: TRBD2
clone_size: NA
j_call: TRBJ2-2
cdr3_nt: TGTGCCAGCAGCATCCCGGGACTAGTGGGCGGGGAGCTGTTTTTT
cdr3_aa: CASSIPGLVGGELFF

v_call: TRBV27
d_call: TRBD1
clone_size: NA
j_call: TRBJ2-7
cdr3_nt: TGTGCCAGCAGTTCGATTACCGGGACAGGGAATCGCGAGCAGTACTTC
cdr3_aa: CASSSITGTGNREQYF

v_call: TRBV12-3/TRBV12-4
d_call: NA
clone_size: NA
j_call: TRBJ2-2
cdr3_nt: TGTGCCAGCAGCGGACAGTATGGGGAGCTGTTTTTT
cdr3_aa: CASSGQYGELFF

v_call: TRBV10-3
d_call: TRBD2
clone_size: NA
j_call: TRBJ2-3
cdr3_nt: TGTGCCATCAGTGAGACTAGCGGGCACACTAGCACAGATACGCAGTATTTT
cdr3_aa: CAISETSGHTSTDTQYF

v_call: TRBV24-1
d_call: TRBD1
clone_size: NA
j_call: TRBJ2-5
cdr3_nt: TGTGCCACCAGTGACCGGACAGGGGGGCAAGAGACCCAGTACTTC
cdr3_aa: CATSDRTGGQETQYF

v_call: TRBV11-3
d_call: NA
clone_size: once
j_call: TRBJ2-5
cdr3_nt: TGTGCCAGCAGCTTATGGGGCCTGCAACCTGAGGAGACCCAGTACTTC
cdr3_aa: CASSLWGLQPEETQYF

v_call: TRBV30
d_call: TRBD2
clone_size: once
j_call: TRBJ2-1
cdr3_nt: TGTGCCTGCATCCCCGGACTAGCGGGAGGGCGGAATGAGCAGTTCTTC
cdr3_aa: CACIPGLAGGRNEQFF

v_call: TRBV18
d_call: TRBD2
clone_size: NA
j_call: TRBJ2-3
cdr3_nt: TGTGCCAGCTCTCCGGGACTAGCGGGAGATACGCAGTATTTT
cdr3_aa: CASSPGLAGDTQYF

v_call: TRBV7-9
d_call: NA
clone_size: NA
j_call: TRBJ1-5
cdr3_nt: TGTGCCAGCAGCTTAGAGGGGGTCTATCAGCCCCAGCATTTT
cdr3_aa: CASSLEGVYQPQHF

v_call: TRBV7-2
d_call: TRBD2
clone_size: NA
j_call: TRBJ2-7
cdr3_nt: TGTGCCAGCAGCTCGGGACTAGCGGGTTTGGTGCAGTACTTC
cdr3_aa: CASSSGLAGLVQYF

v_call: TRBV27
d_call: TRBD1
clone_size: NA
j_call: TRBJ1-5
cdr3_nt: TGTGCCAGCAGTCCAGGGGGCGGGGGACAGCCCCAGCATTTT
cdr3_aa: CASSPGGGGQPQHF

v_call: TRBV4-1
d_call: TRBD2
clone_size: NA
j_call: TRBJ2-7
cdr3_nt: TGCGCCAGCAGCCAAGTCGGCAGCGGGAGGACCTACGAGCAGTACTTC
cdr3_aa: CASSQVGSGRTYEQYF

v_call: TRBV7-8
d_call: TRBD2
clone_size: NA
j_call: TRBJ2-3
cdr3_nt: TGTGCCAGCAGCTTGGCGGGGGGCACAGATACGCAGTATTTT
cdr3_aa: CASSLAGGTDTQYF

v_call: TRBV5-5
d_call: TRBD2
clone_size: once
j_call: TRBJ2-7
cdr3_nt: TGTGCCAGCAGCTTATTGCTAGCGGAAACCTACGAGCAGTACTTC
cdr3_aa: CASSLLLAETYEQYF

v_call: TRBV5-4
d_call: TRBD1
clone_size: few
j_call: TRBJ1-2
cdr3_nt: TGTGCCAGCAGCCTCAAGAGCGTATCGACAGGGCCCGGCTACACCTTC
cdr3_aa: CASSLKSVSTGPGYTF

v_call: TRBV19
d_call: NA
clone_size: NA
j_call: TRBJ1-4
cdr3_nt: TGTGCCAGTAGCGGAAACTATAATGAAAAACTGTTTTTT
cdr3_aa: CASSGNYNEKLFF

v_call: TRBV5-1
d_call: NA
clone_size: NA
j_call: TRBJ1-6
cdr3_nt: TGCGCCAGCAGCCCCGAGCCTAATTCACCCCTCCACTTT
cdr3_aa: CASSPEPNSPLHF

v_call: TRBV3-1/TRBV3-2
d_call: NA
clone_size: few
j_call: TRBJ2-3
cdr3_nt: TGTGCCAGCAGCCGAGAGCTCCTAGCCCCGCAGTATTTT
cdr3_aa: CASSRELLAPQYF

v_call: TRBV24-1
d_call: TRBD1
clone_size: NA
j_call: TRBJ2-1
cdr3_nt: TGTGCCACCAGCGCAAACAGGGGGCGATCCTACAATGAGCAGTTCTTC
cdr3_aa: CATSANRGRSYNEQFF

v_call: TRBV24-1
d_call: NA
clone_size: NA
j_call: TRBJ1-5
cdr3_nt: TGTGCCACCAGTGCTACAGACAATCAGCCCCAGCATTTT
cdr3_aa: CATSATDNQPQHF

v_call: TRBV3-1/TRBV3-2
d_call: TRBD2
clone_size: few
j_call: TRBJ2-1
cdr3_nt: TGTGCCAGCAGCCAAGGGGAGCGCCGACTAGCCTCCTACAATGAGCAGTTCTTC
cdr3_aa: CASSQGERRLASYNEQFF

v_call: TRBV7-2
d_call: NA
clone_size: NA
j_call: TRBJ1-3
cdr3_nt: TGTGCCAGCAGCTACCGGGACTCTGGAAACACCATATATTTT
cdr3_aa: CASSYRDSGNTIYF

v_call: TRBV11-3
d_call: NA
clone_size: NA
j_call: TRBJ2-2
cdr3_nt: TGTGCCAGCAGTAAAACTTCCGGGGATGGGACCGGGGAGCTGTTTTTT
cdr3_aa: CASSKTSGDGTGELFF

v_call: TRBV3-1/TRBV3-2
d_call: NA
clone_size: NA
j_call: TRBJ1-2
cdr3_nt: TGTGCCAGCAGCCAGAACAGGGTAGCGAACTATGGCTACACCTTC
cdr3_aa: CASSQNRVANYGYTF